This T cell receptor (beta chain) was recorded in a study of a mutant IDH1 vaccine in newly diagnosed glioma. This clone has more than one count but fewer than ten. What it binds is unknown. Time point meaning: week 35, safety follow-up. Vaccination used 300 ug of mutant IDH1 20-mer peptide per dose, with topical imiquimod. This CDR3 has 15 amino acids. In germline, CDR1 is MNHNS, CDR2 SASEGT. Trimming cost V 1 base and J 7 bases; bases outside gene matches: 4. This table comes from immunoSEQ multiplex PCR, and its TCRdb copy is limited to in-frame clones, with some not included. The repertoire holds fewer than 55,000 clones, with about 86% as singletons.

The source of this sequence is a woman between 40 and 55 years old with glioma. Some clones in this sample may be carry-over from other donors' samples. The chain joins TRBV6-1 to TRBJ1-5; 10 nucleotides match TRBD1. Sequenced here: PBMCs, sampled from a glioma patient whose treatment included an IDH1 peptide vaccine. In DNA form, the CDR3 reads TGTGCCAGCAGTGAAGGCGACAGGGGGCGACAGCCCCAGCATTTT. Amino acids: CASSEGDRGRQPQHF.